The 23 T cell receptor beta chains listed next were all sequenced from one sample in a study of T-cell memory formation after mild COVID-19. TCRdb ran MiXCR on the 5' RACE reads and lists one entry per CDR3 protein. The table has about 100,000 distinct CDR3 sequences, around 14% seen once. Sequencing was done on a sample of PBMCs or a T cell subset sorted from them (not recorded which). These TCRs come from a man in his late teens or twenties who had mild COVID-19 (a few samples of this study predate the infection). Cell type and time point are not known.

V gene TRBV4-1 combines with J gene TRBJ2-3; D is undetermined. The V end was cut by 0 bases, the J end by 5 bases, with 6 bases between. The CDR3 is 13 residues long. CDR1 and CDR2 (germline): MGHRA, YSYEKL. CDR3 region: CASSQESGDTQYF. CDR3 DNA sequence: TGCGCCAGCAGCCAAGAGTCGGGAGATACGCAGTATTTT.

J is TRBJ2-5 and V is TRBV29-1, with D perhaps given as TRBD1 or TRBD2 (5 bases each). The V and J ends lost 1 base and 1 base respectively, with 19 bases between them. The CDR3 is 17 residues long. Germline CDR1 reads SQVTM; CDR2 reads ANQGSEA. The CDR3 DNA is TGCAGCGTTGAAGGTTGGACAAAGGGACGTATCCAAGAGACCCAGTACTTC. As protein: CSVEGWTKGRIQETQYF. The full variable domain, rest sourced from reference TRBV29-1 and TRBJ2-5, is SAVISQKPSRDICQRGTSLTIQCQVDSQVTMMFWYRQQPGQSLTLIATANQGSEATYESGFVIDKFPISRPNLTFSTLTVSNMSPEDSSIYLCSVEGWTKGRIQETQYFGPGTRLLVL.

This clonotype showed up just a few times. The chain is built from TRBV6-1 and TRBJ2-6; D call uncertain. The V end was cut by 4 bases, the J end by 4 bases, with 8 bases between. Germline CDR1 reads MNHNS; CDR2 reads SASEGT. This CDR3 has 14 amino acids. CDR3 sequence (DNA): TGTGCCAGCAGTGGCCTTATGGGGGCCAACGTCCTGACTTTC. It translates to CASSGLMGANVLTF.

This chain joins TRBV14 and TRBJ2-1, with TRBD2 matching over 9 bases. The V segment lost 0 bases and the J segment 6 bases; nucleotides outside the gene matches: 3. CDR3 length: 15 amino acids. The germline V gene has CDR1 SGHDN and CDR2 FVKESK. The CDR3 protein is CASSQERGGLNEQFF. The CDR3 nucleotides read TGTGCCAGCAGCCAAGAGCGGGGGGGACTCAATGAGCAGTTCTTC.

V is TRBV19 and J is TRBJ2-2; D is unclear. Deletions cut 1 base from V and 3 bases from J, with 6 bases between. This CDR3 is built from 14 residues. CDR1 is LNHDA and CDR2 is SQIVND in the germline V gene (reference sequence). The CDR3 loop reads CASSIGTHTGELFF. For the CDR3, the DNA is TGTGCCAGTAGTATAGGCACCCACACCGGGGAGCTGTTTTTT.

The CDR3 spells CASSRAGAREQYV. The CDR3 coding sequence is TGCGCCAGCAGTAGGGCAGGGGCTCGTGAGCAGTACGTC. The rearrangement uses TRBV10-2 and TRBJ2-7, with D possibly TRBD1 on 6 matching bases. The CDR3 length is 13 residues. V was cut by 5 bases and J by 7 bases, with 15 bases left in between. CDR1 and CDR2 (germline): WSHSY, SAAADI.

This clonotype has just a few counts. This chain joins TRBV5-4 and TRBJ2-7; TRBD1 agrees at 9 bases. Trimming cost V 4 bases and J 1 base; bases outside gene matches: 6. The CDR3 is 15 amino acids. CDR1 and CDR2 (germline): SGHNT, YYREEE (reference sequence). The CDR3 DNA is TGTGCCAGCAGCATAACCGGGACAGGGTCCTACGAGCAGTACTTC. This sequence encodes CASSITGTGSYEQYF.

This clonotype was found many times. The chain combines TRBV7-2 with TRBJ2-7; TRBD1 aligns across 7 bases. Germline loops: CDR1 SGHTA, CDR2 FQGNSA. J was trimmed by 5 bases and V by 4 bases; bases with no gene match: 14. The CDR3 covers 16 residues. CDR3 in DNA: TGTGCCAGCAGCTCCCCCCCCACGACAGGGTCTAACGAGCAGTACTTC. It translates to CASSSPPTTGSNEQYF.

This chain links TRBV29-1 with TRBJ1-2, with D uncertain. This CDR3 spans 11 amino acids. Germline loops: CDR1 SQVTM, CDR2 ANQGSEA. Trimming cost V 3 bases and J 7 bases, with 9 bases left between them. Written as DNA, the CDR3 is TGCAGCGTTGAGGGATTACGTGGCTACACCTTC. Translated: CSVEGLRGYTF.

A few counts support this clonotype. The chain has TRBV5-1 and TRBJ2-5; 10 nucleotides match TRBD1. Germline assignment: CDR1 SGHRS and CDR2 YFSETQ. The CDR3 extends over 17 amino acids. V gave up 1 base and J gave up 5 bases; unmatched junction bases: 11. CDR3 amino acids: CASSLWRDRGFSETQYF. For the CDR3, the DNA is TGCGCCAGCAGCTTGTGGAGGGACAGGGGCTTTTCGGAGACCCAGTACTTC.

This clonotype was seen a few times. This sequence joins TRBV27 and TRBJ2-1, with D unclear. The V gene's germline CDR1 is MNHEY and CDR2 SMNVEV (reference sequence). V was trimmed by 5 bases and J by 8 bases, leaving 10 bases between them. The CDR3 totals 12 residues. The CDR3 spells CASSTSSYEQFF. In nucleotides, the CDR3 is TGTGCCAGCAGTACCAGTAGTTATGAGCAGTTCTTC.

This chain uses TRBV20-1 with TRBJ1-4, with D tentatively TRBD1 (5 bases). Trimming removed 2 bases at V and 12 bases at J, with 22 bases between. Germline V CDR1 and CDR2: DFQATT, SNEGSKA (reference sequence). The CDR3 runs 15 residues. The CDR3 sequence is CSARLHPGAEFELFF. CDR3 nucleotide sequence: TGCAGTGCTAGATTGCACCCTGGGGCCGAATTTGAACTGTTTTTT.

A few counts support this clonotype. The chain links TRBV15 to TRBJ1-5; D remains unclear. Per germline, CDR1 LNHNV and CDR2 YYDKDF (reference sequence). The CDR3 is 13 residues long. Trimming left V 7 bases short and J 4 bases short, with 11 bases between. The CDR3 DNA reads as TGTGCCACCACCACGGGGATTAATCAGCCCCAGCATTTT. Amino acid sequence: CATTTGINQPQHF.

The chain's CDR3 is CASNGRADTQYF. The CDR3 DNA sequence: TGTGCCAGCAATGGGAGGGCAGATACGCAGTATTTT. This chain links TRBV12-3 or TRBV12-4 with TRBJ2-3; 7 nucleotides agree with TRBD2. This CDR3 is 12 amino acids long. The ends lost 7 bases at V and 4 bases at J; junction bases unmatched: 2.

This chain uses TRBV5-4 with TRBJ2-1; D is uncertain. The CDR3 consists of 13 residues. The germline V gene encodes CDR1 SGHNT and CDR2 YYREEE (reference sequence). Deletions cut 4 bases from V and 12 bases from J, with 17 bases between. CDR3 residues: CASSTGPPVGQFF. CDR3 nucleotides: TGTGCCAGCAGCACCGGACCCCCCGTGGGGCAGTTCTTC.

This clonotype has just a few counts. The chain joins TRBV20-1 to TRBJ2-4; D is uncertain. Trimming stripped 0 bases from V and 0 bases from J, with 3 bases between. From germline, CDR1 is DFQATT and CDR2 SNEGSKA (reference sequence). The CDR3 length is 13 residues. The CDR3 is CSAREEAKNIQYF. The CDR3 bases are TGCAGTGCTAGAGAGGAAGCCAAAAACATTCAGTACTTC.

The chain joins TRBV27 to TRBJ2-5; tentatively, D is TRBD1 (6 bases). Germline V gives CDR1 MNHEY, CDR2 SMNVEV (reference sequence). This CDR3 is built from 12 residues. Trimming removed 8 bases at V and 6 bases at J, with 13 bases between. Here the CDR3 reads CASEDRLQTQYF. CDR3 coding DNA: TGTGCCAGCGAAGACAGGTTACAGACCCAGTACTTC.

This chain uses TRBV7-2 with TRBJ1-2; D is undetermined. Per germline, CDR1 SGHTA and CDR2 FQGNSA. The CDR3 extends over 13 amino acids. V was clipped by 5 bases and J by 4 bases, with 11 bases between them. CDR3 region: CASSTTVSYGYTF. The CDR3 DNA reads as TGTGCCAGCAGCACAACAGTCTCCTATGGCTACACCTTC. Looking up the rest from reference TRBV7-2 and TRBJ1-2 gives the full variable domain: GAGVSQSPSNKVTEKGKDVELRCDPISGHTALYWYRQSLGQGLEFLIYFQGNSAPDKSGLPSDRFSAERTGGSVSTLTIQRTQQEDSAVYLCASSTTVSYGYTFGSGTRLTVV.

This chain uses TRBV6-2 or TRBV6-3 with TRBJ2-7; tentatively, D is TRBD2 (5 bases). The CDR3 loop spans 15 amino acids. The V end was cut by 5 bases, the J end by 0 bases, with 14 bases between. Germline CDR1 MNHEY, CDR2 SVGEGT. As DNA, the CDR3 is TGTGCCAGCAGTACTCAGCGGCTGGGCTCCTACGAGCAGTACTTC. Its protein is CASSTQRLGSYEQYF.

This clonotype was seen a few times. The V and J genes are TRBV7-6 and TRBJ1-2; no clear D gene. This CDR3 is built from 16 residues. Germline assignment: CDR1 SGHVS and CDR2 FNYEAQ. Deletions cut 4 bases from V and 6 bases from J, with 21 bases between. The CDR3 sequence: CASSSTPGPNSDGYTF. CDR3 sequence (DNA): TGTGCCAGCAGCTCAACCCCCGGACCCAACTCGGATGGCTACACCTTC.

J is TRBJ2-7 and V is TRBV20-1; D gene uncertain. The V and J ends lost 3 bases and 0 bases respectively, with 9 bases between them. This CDR3 is 13 amino acids long. Germline loops: CDR1 DFQATT, CDR2 SNEGSKA (reference sequence). CDR3 sequence: CSASIQDSYEQYV. The CDR3 bases are TGCAGTGCTAGTATCCAGGACTCCTACGAGCAGTACGTC.

The gene calls are TRBV6-5 and TRBJ1-1; D remains unclear. From germline, CDR1 is MNHEY and CDR2 SVGAGI. The CDR3 is 12 amino acids. Trimming stripped 3 bases from V and 2 bases from J, with 4 bases between. CDR3 protein: CASSYSNTEAFF. CDR3 bases: TGTGCCAGCAGTTATTCAAACACTGAAGCTTTCTTT.

This clonotype was counted a few times. The gene calls are TRBV6-5 and TRBJ1-2; D unclear. CDR1 and CDR2 (germline): MNHEY, SVGAGI. V was cut by 4 bases and J by 2 bases, with 8 bases left in between. The CDR3 extends over 13 amino acids. DNA of the CDR3: TGTGCCAGCAGTTTTCAGCCGAACTATGGCTACACCTTC. This encodes CASSFQPNYGYTF.